The 19 T cell receptor beta chains in this list originate from one sample, sequenced in a study of T cells in Graves' hyperthyroidism and ophthalmopathy. Researchers took RNA transcripts and amplified the TCR beta CDR3 regions from them. With the HTBI primer set, the TCR CDR3 went through a first round of RT-PCR. Each CDR3 protein gets one entry after TCRdb re-called the multiplex PCR reads with MiXCR. The sample records around 690,000 distinct CDR3 sequences, roughly 20% being singletons. Specimen: blood. These receptors were taken from a man between 25 and 39 years old with Graves' ophthalmopathy.

The chain has TRBV29-1 and TRBJ2-5; 12 bases line up with TRBD2. This CDR3 region has 15 residues. V was pared by 4 bases and J by 5 bases, with 8 bases of the junction left unmatched. Germline CDR1 and CDR2: SQVTM and ANQGSEA. The CDR3 nucleotides are TGCAGCGTTGTTTACGGACTAGCGGGAAGTGAGACCCAGTACTTC. Encoded protein: CSVVYGLAGSETQYF. The whole variable domain, filled in from reference TRBV29-1 and TRBJ2-5, reads SAVISQKPSRDICQRGTSLTIQCQVDSQVTMMFWYRQQPGQSLTLIATANQGSEATYESGFVIDKFPISRPNLTFSTLTVSNMSPEDSSIYLCSVVYGLAGSETQYFGPGTRLLVL.

This clonotype appeared many times. The chain is built from TRBV3-1 and TRBJ2-7; D uncertain. Trimming cost V 0 bases and J 3 bases, with 9 bases left between them. This CDR3 is built from 14 residues. The germline CDR1 and CDR2 sequences are LGHDT and YNNKEL (reference sequence). The CDR3 region is CASSQETLSYEQYF. For the CDR3, the DNA is TGTGCCAGCAGCCAAGAGACCCTTAGCTACGAGCAGTACTTC.

This clonotype was seen more than once but under ten times. The V gene is TRBV6-5, the J gene TRBJ2-7; 8 positions agree with TRBD1. The CDR3 is 15 amino acids. V gave up 0 bases and J gave up 4 bases; unmatched junction bases: 5. Germline V gene sequence: CDR1 MNHEY, CDR2 SVGAGI. This chain's CDR3 is CASSYSRQGAYEQYF. The DNA of the CDR3 is TGTGCCAGCAGTTACTCGAGGCAGGGGGCTTACGAGCAGTACTTC.

This clonotype was counted ten times or more. V usage is TRBV12-3 or TRBV12-4 and J usage is TRBJ1-5; possible D gene TRBD1, 5 bases. CDR3 length: 15 amino acids. With 6 bases removed from V and 2 bases from J, the gap between germline ends came to 14 bases. For the CDR3, the DNA is TGTGCCAGCAGCCAAAGCGGCAGGGGCAATCAGCCCCAGCATTTT. This codes for CASSQSGRGNQPQHF.

The rearrangement uses TRBV5-4 and TRBJ1-1; D is unclear. Germline CDR1 reads SGHNT; CDR2 reads YYREEE (reference sequence). Trimming pared 0 bases from V and 4 bases from J, leaving 10 bases between. The CDR3 has 14 amino acids. Here the CDR3 DNA reads TGTGCCAGCAGCTTGGAGGGAGTCACCACTGAAGCTTTCTTT. Translating gives CASSLEGVTTEAFF.

This chain connects TRBV27 to TRBJ1-5; 8 bases align to TRBD1. Germline V gene data show CDR1 as MNHEY and CDR2 as SMNVEV (reference sequence). V lost 4 bases and J lost 3; bases outside the gene matches: 2. This CDR3 spans 14 amino acids. CDR3 sequence: CASSWTGTNQPQHF. DNA for the CDR3: TGTGCCAGCAGTTGGACAGGGACCAATCAGCCCCAGCATTTT.

The CDR3 reads CASSPITSGQGKDGYTF. Here the CDR3 DNA reads TGCGCCAGCAGCCCTATTACTTCAGGGCAGGGTAAGGATGGCTACACCTTC. The rearrangement links TRBV5-1 to TRBJ1-2; D perhaps matches TRBD1 (5 bases). This CDR3 is built from 17 residues. Between the trimmed V and J ends, which lost 4 bases and 6 bases, there was a span of 25 bases. Germline V gene sequence: CDR1 SGHRS, CDR2 YFSETQ. Full variable domain (outside the CDR3, taken from reference TRBV5-1 and TRBJ1-2): KAGVTQTPRYLIKTRGQQVTLSCSPISGHRSVSWYQQTPGQGLQFLFEYFSETQRNKGNFPGRFSGRQFSNSRSEMNVSTLELGDSALYLCASSPITSGQGKDGYTFGSGTRLTVV.

Ten or more counts support this clonotype. The J gene is TRBJ2-7, the V gene TRBV27, with D unclear. Germline CDR1 is MNHEY and CDR2 is SMNVEV (reference sequence). The CDR3 is 15 residues long. V lost 5 bases and J 0 bases, leaving 14 bases between the germline ends. This CDR3 reads CASSPLTPYSYEQYF. In nucleotides, the CDR3 is TGTGCCAGCAGTCCCTTGACACCCTACTCCTACGAGCAGTACTTC.

This chain's CDR3 is CASSLQKHQGEEKLFF. DNA for the CDR3: TGTGCCAGCAGCTTGCAAAAGCACCAGGGGGAGGAAAAACTGTTTTTT. This chain connects TRBV28 to TRBJ1-4, with TRBD1 matching over 7 bases. Looked up from germline, CDR1 is MDHEN and CDR2 is SYDVKM. This CDR3 spans 16 amino acids. J lost 8 bases, V lost 6 bases, and 15 bases had no gene match.

The chain combines TRBV5-6 with TRBJ1-1; D remains ambiguous. The CDR3 is 14 residues long. The germline CDR1 and CDR2 sequences are SGHDT and YYEEEE. Trimming shortened V by 1 base and J by 1 base, and 8 bases separated the two germline ends. The CDR3 sequence is CASSLYLTNTEAFF. CDR3 in DNA: TGTGCCAGCAGCTTGTATTTAACGAACACTGAAGCTTTCTTT.

This rearrangement joins TRBV2 to TRBJ2-2; D gene uncertain. The CDR3 extends over 13 amino acids. Germline V lookup: CDR1 SNHLY, CDR2 FYNNEI. The V gene lost 4 bases and the J gene lost 5 bases, with 8 bases spanning the gap. CDR3 nucleotides: TGTGCCAGCAGTGCACAGACAACCGGGGAGCTGTTTTTT. Protein sequence: CASSAQTTGELFF. Looking up the rest from reference TRBV2 and TRBJ2-2 gives the full variable domain: EPEVTQTPSHQVTQMGQEVILRCVPISNHLYFYWYRQILGQKVEFLVSFYNNEISEKSEIFDDQFSVERPDGSNFTLKIRSTKLEDSAMYFCASSAQTTGELFFGEGSRLTVL.

This clonotype was seen a few times. CDR3 amino acids: CATQAGEQFF. The DNA of the CDR3 is TGTGCCACCCAGGCGGGTGAGCAGTTCTTC. The chain recombines TRBV28 with TRBJ2-1; D may be TRBD2 (5 bases). V gave up 10 bases and J gave up 9 bases, with 10 bases separating them. CDR1 is MDHEN, CDR2 SYDVKM, per germline. This CDR3 spans 10 amino acids.

Regarding this clonotype: A much more abundant neighbour one base away suggests this may be a read error. The chain carries TRBV7-2 and TRBJ1-1, with 9 nucleotides matching TRBD1. The CDR3 is 15 residues long. The germline V gene encodes CDR1 SGHTA and CDR2 FQGNSA. The chain's CDR3 is CASSPGTGRNTEASF. DNA for the CDR3: TGTGCCAGCAGCCCTGGGACAGGGAGAAACACTGAAGCTTCCTTT.

V and J are TRBV6-1 and TRBJ2-1; 9 nucleotides align to TRBD1. J was trimmed by 7 bases and V by 4 bases; bases with no gene match: 5. CDR3 length: 14 amino acids. Per the germline V gene, CDR1 is MNHNS and CDR2 is SASEGT. The CDR3 region is CASSVDRGSNEQFF. As DNA, the CDR3 is TGTGCCAGCAGTGTAGACAGGGGGTCGAATGAGCAGTTCTTC.

The chain combines TRBV9 with TRBJ1-4; D perhaps matches TRBD1 (6 bases). V was shortened by 0 bases and J by 0 bases, with 15 bases between the two germline ends. Germline values: CDR1 SGDLS, CDR2 YYNGEE. The CDR3 extends over 18 amino acids. Written as DNA, the CDR3 is TGTGCCAGCAGCGTAGTGGGGGCCCGTAGGGCAACTAATGAAAAACTGTTTTTT. Translation gives CASSVVGARRATNEKLFF.

This chain connects TRBV28 to TRBJ2-5, with D unclear. Trimming left V 5 bases short and J 2 bases short, with 24 bases between. This CDR3 comprises 18 residues. Germline V gives CDR1 MDHEN, CDR2 SYDVKM. CDR3: CASSDDRRRVKGQETQYF. The CDR3 nucleotides are TGTGCCAGCAGTGACGACCGTCGCCGGGTAAAAGGGCAAGAGACCCAGTACTTC.

The rearrangement joins TRBV4-1 to TRBJ1-3; D is perhaps TRBD1 (5 bases). Trimming took off 3 bases at V and 0 bases at J, with 18 bases between the two ends. CDR1 is MGHRA and CDR2 is YSYEKL in the germline V gene. CDR3 length equals 18 residues. The CDR3 nucleotides read TGCGCCAGCAGCCACCCAAGGGCGGGGGGGATCTCTGGAAACACCATATATTTT. It encodes CASSHPRAGGISGNTIYF.

This clonotype was found a few times. The chain is built from TRBV6-1 and TRBJ2-7; unclear D gene. Between the trimmed V and J ends, which lost 8 bases and 2 bases, there was a span of 10 bases. The CDR3 length is 12 residues. Germline V gives CDR1 MNHNS, CDR2 SASEGT. CDR3 in DNA: TGTGCCAGCGGCGTAGCTGCCTACGAGCAGTACTTC. As protein: CASGVAAYEQYF.

The CDR3 here is CASSPGVQGQYEQYF. The DNA for the CDR3 is TGTGCCAGCAGCCCAGGGGTACAGGGCCAGTACGAGCAGTACTTC. The rearrangement joins TRBV7-2 to TRBJ2-7, with a possible D match to TRBD1 (6 bases). This CDR3 region has 15 residues. Germline CDR1 and CDR2: SGHTA and FQGNSA. V shed 5 bases and J shed 4 bases, with 18 bases lying between them.